Each of the 20 T cell receptor beta chains below was sequenced from the same sample in a study of cytomegalovirus exposure and HLA in healthy donors (dated by TCRdb to the late 2010s). Library preparation was by the immunoSEQ multiplex PCR assay. A mixture of 60 forward primers for TCR Vbeta segments and 13 reverse primers for TCR Jbeta segments was used in the multiplex PCR. The immuneACCESS repertoire file appears here via TCRdb, limited to in-frame rearrangements. These files lack a portion of the clones; in checked studies, under half of the deficit traces to unresolved V genes, and the cause of the others is not known. This sample has around 150,000 clones in its table, and over 65% of those were observed once. The ten most abundant clones make up 6% to 7.5% of the sample. Sequencing was done on a sample of PBMCs. These receptors all come from a man in his forties or fifties in good health and CMV-seropositive.

This rearrangement joins TRBV11-2 to TRBJ2-7, with 11 bases that match TRBD1. The CDR3 is 14 residues long. Germline CDR1 SGHAT, CDR2 FQNNGV. J lost 9 bases, V lost 7 bases, and 11 bases had no gene match. CDR3 coding DNA: TGTGCCAGCACCCACGGGACAGGGGGGCGGGGGCAGTACTTC. It specifies CASTHGTGGRGQYF.

This clone was seen only once. The chain joins TRBV7-3 to TRBJ1-6; D is unresolved. Germline CDR1 and CDR2: SGHTA and FQGTGA. The CDR3 sequence is 18 residues long. Trimming removed 2 bases at V and 3 bases at J, with 17 bases between. CDR3 sequence reads: CASSLAPPGSNYNSPLHF. As DNA, the CDR3 is TGTGCCAGCAGCTTAGCGCCTCCCGGGAGCAACTATAATTCACCCCTCCACTTT.

This chain uses TRBV5-4 with TRBJ2-7; TRBD2 agrees at 12 bases. Germline lookup yields CDR1 SGHNT and CDR2 YYREEE (reference sequence). The CDR3 has 15 residues. With 4 bases clipped from V and 2 bases from J, the junction kept 4 bases outside the gene matches. The CDR3 DNA follows: TGTGCCAGCAGCCTGACTAGCGGGGGAGCCTACGAGCAGTACTTC. Translation gives CASSLTSGGAYEQYF.

This clone was seen ten or more times. The rearrangement links TRBV19 to TRBJ1-1; possibly TRBD1 for D (6 bases). The CDR3 contains 12 residues. Germline CDR1 reads LNHDA; CDR2 reads SQIVND (reference sequence). V was cut by 1 base and J by 11 bases, with 11 bases left in between. Written as DNA, the CDR3 is TGTGCCAGTAGTATAGGCCAGGGGAAGGCTTTCTTT. Protein: CASSIGQGKAFF.

The V gene is TRBV21-1, the J gene TRBJ1-5. TRBV21-1 is reported as a pseudogene. CDR3 length: 16 amino acids. CDR3 sequence reads: CASSKGLEGRDQPQHF. CDR3 bases: TGTGCCAGCAGCAAAGGTTTGGAGGGGCGCGATCAGCCCCAGCATTTT.

A remark on this clone: The CDR3 does not close with the conserved phenylalanine or tryptophan, likely indicating a read error. The CDR3 DNA follows: TGTGCCTTTTCAGACAGGAGACTTAGCAATCAGCCCCAGCATTCT. Protein product: CAFSDRRLSNQPQHS. The chain uses TRBV30 and TRBJ1-5, with D tentatively TRBD1 (6 bases). V was shortened by 7 bases and J by 0 bases, with 16 bases between the two germline ends. From germline, CDR1 is GTSNPN and CDR2 SVGIG (reference sequence). CDR3 length: 15 residues.

The rearrangement uses TRBV29-1 and TRBJ1-1; D unresolved. Trimming stripped 5 bases from V and 6 bases from J, with 13 bases between. CDR1 is SQVTM, CDR2 ANQGSEA, per germline. This CDR3 spans 12 amino acids. Here the CDR3 DNA reads TGCAGCGTTAGTGGTGGAGGCCCTGAAGCTTTCTTT. Its translation is CSVSGGGPEAFF.

J is TRBJ2-7 and V is TRBV21-1; the listed D gene, TRBD1, was not tested against the DNA. TRBV21-1 is classified as a pseudogene. This CDR3 has 16 amino acids. CDR3 coding DNA: TGTGCCAGCAGCACCCTCCTATCCGACAGAATTTACGAGCAGTACTTC. It codes for CASSTLLSDRIYEQYF.

This clone was counted once. The chain is built from TRBV5-4 and TRBJ2-2; a possible D gene is TRBD2 (7 bases). Germline CDR1 and CDR2: SGHNT and YYREEE (reference sequence). CDR3 length: 16 amino acids. Trimming cost V 2 bases and J 1 base, with 12 bases left between them. CDR3 amino acids: CASSLGGGKNTGELFF. The CDR3 DNA is TGTGCCAGCAGCTTAGGGGGGGGAAAGAACACCGGGGAGCTGTTTTTT.

V is TRBV4-3 and J is TRBJ1-2, with D unresolved. This CDR3 spans 15 amino acids. Deletions cut 0 bases from V and 0 bases from J, with 8 bases between. Germline lookup yields CDR1 LGHNA and CDR2 YSLEER. CDR3: CASSQEGRTNYGYTF. In DNA form, the CDR3 reads TGCGCCAGCAGCCAAGAAGGCAGGACTAACTATGGCTACACCTTC.

In its sample, this clone was seen a few times. This chain links TRBV19 with TRBJ1-1, with a weak D call TRBD1 (6 bases). Germline CDR1 reads LNHDA; CDR2 reads SQIVND (reference sequence). V lost 3 bases and J lost 1, with 9 bases in between. The CDR3 is made up of 14 amino acids. In DNA form, the CDR3 reads TGTGCCAGTAGTATGGGGGCTCAGAACACTGAAGCTTTCTTT. This encodes CASSMGAQNTEAFF.

This clone appeared once. This sample includes further DNA sequences coding for the same CDR3. The V call is TRBV6-6, the J call TRBJ1-1, with D possibly matching TRBD1 (6 bases). The CDR3 length is 14 residues. V lost 5 bases, J lost 6 bases, and 16 bases lay in between. In germline, CDR1 is MNHNY, CDR2 SVGAGI (reference sequence). CDR3 amino acids: CASSTGMELAEAFF. CDR3 DNA: TGTGCCAGCAGTACAGGGATGGAGCTAGCTGAAGCTTTCTTT.

The chain recombines TRBV4-3 with TRBJ1-2; D is uncertain. This CDR3 has 15 residues. The germline V and J ends were trimmed by 1 base and 0 bases, with 9 bases remaining between them. CDR1 is LGHNA and CDR2 is YSLEER in the germline V gene. The CDR3 region has the DNA TGCGCCAGCAGCCAAGGCAGAACAGCTAACTATGGCTACACCTTC. This gives the protein CASSQGRTANYGYTF.

The CDR3 nucleotides read TGTGCCAGCAGCTCCGAGGGACTAGTAGATACGCAGTATTTT. It specifies CASSSEGLVDTQYF. The chain is built from TRBV7-9 and TRBJ2-3; 8 bases fit TRBD2. After removal of 4 bases from V and 5 bases from J, the junction contained 5 bases not matched to a gene. Germline V gene lookup returns CDR1 SEHNR and CDR2 FQNEAQ (reference sequence). The CDR3 totals 14 residues.

This clone was counted a few times. The chain employs TRBV21-1 and TRBJ2-7; the table names TRBD2, a call not compared with the DNA. TRBV21-1 is assigned pseudogene status. This CDR3 has 15 amino acids. The CDR3 region has the DNA TGTGCCAGCAGCAAATATACCGTTAGCTCCTACGAGCAGTACTTC. Its translation is CASSKYTVSSYEQYF.

A few counts support this clone. V is TRBV29-1 and J is TRBJ1-2; unclear D gene. V lost 4 bases and J lost 4, with 13 bases in between. This CDR3 is 13 amino acids long. Germline V CDR1 and CDR2: SQVTM, ANQGSEA. CDR3 region: CSVGEQPLYGYTF. CDR3 sequence (DNA): TGCAGCGTTGGTGAACAGCCCCTCTATGGCTACACCTTC.

J is TRBJ2-3 and V is TRBV19; possible D gene TRBD1, 5 bases. The germline V gene has CDR1 LNHDA and CDR2 SQIVND (reference sequence). This CDR3 is built from 15 residues. Deletions cut 3 bases from V and 5 bases from J, with 15 bases between. This CDR3 is CASSIKSARGDTQYF. The DNA of the CDR3 is TGTGCCAGTAGTATTAAAAGCGCAAGGGGAGATACGCAGTATTTT.

The J gene is TRBJ1-1, the V gene TRBV6-5; a possible D gene is TRBD1 (5 bases). The CDR3 sequence is 10 residues long. Trimming removed 10 bases from V and 5 bases from J, with 8 bases in between. Germline CDR1 is MNHEY and CDR2 is SVGAGI. In nucleotides, the CDR3 is TGTGCCACAAGGGGAACTGAAGCTTTCTTT. This sequence encodes CATRGTEAFF.

The CDR3 loop is CASSAGLAGGLENEQFF. The CDR3 region has the DNA TGTGCCAGCAGCGCTGGACTAGCGGGGGGGCTTGAGAATGAGCAGTTCTTC. The chain has TRBV9 and TRBJ2-1, with 15 bases identical to TRBD2. The length of the CDR3 is 17 residues. Trimming took 3 bases from V and 7 from J; bases not matched to a gene: 8. CDR1 SGDLS and CDR2 YYNGEE come from the germline V gene.

The gene calls are TRBV6-1 and TRBJ2-7; 8 nucleotides line up with TRBD2. CDR1 is MNHNS and CDR2 is SASEGT in the germline V gene. This CDR3 spans 13 amino acids. With 4 bases clipped from V and 6 bases from J, the junction kept 5 bases outside the gene matches. The DNA of the CDR3 is TGTGCCAGCAGTGGGAGGGCGGGAGGCGAGCAGTACTTC. Protein product: CASSGRAGGEQYF.